This is a list of T cell receptor beta chains from one sample in a study of naive and memory T cell subsets. In TCRdb, the 5' RACE reads were re-called with MiXCR into one record per CDR3 protein. The sample shows 20,000 to 30,000 distinct CDR3 sequences, roughly a quarter of them seen only once. The receptors here all came from a female donor in good health. Both conserved end residues are part of each CDR3. The D gene is left open where the match is weak. Part of the rows lack a size; the others show once, few, many or a class for expanded clones.

CDR3 DNA,CDR3 protein,clone size,J gene,CDR3 length,V gene,D gene
TGTGCCAGCAGCTTAGCCTACAGGGACGAGCAGTACTTC,CASSLAYRDEQYF,medium-sized,TRBJ2-7,13,TRBV11-2,NA
TGTGCCAGCAGTCGGCCGACAGGGTACAATCAGCCCCAGCATTTT,CASSRPTGYNQPQHF,medium-sized,TRBJ1-5,15,TRBV12-3/TRBV12-4,TRBD1
TGCAGTGCTACAGACGGCAGAGACTTCTCCTACGAGCAGTACTTC,CSATDGRDFSYEQYF,NA,TRBJ2-7,15,TRBV20-1,NA
TGTGCCAGCAGCCCACGTTATCTAGGTTCCGGGGATGGCTACACCTTC,CASSPRYLGSGDGYTF,many,TRBJ1-2,16,TRBV7-8,NA
TGTGCCAGCTCACCAAGAGTTCGTAAGGGCCCTAATTCACCCCTCCACTTT,CASSPRVRKGPNSPLHF,many,TRBJ1-6,17,TRBV18,NA
TGTGCCAGCAGCTTAGCTGAGACAGGGTTTTACGAGCAGTACTTC,CASSLAETGFYEQYF,NA,TRBJ2-7,15,TRBV7-2,TRBD1
TGTGCCAGCAAAAAAACTAGCGACTCCTACAATGAGCAGTTCTTC,CASKKTSDSYNEQFF,NA,TRBJ2-1,15,TRBV6-2/TRBV6-3,TRBD2
TGCAGTGCTTTGACGGGACAGGGCTACGAGCAGTACTTC,CSALTGQGYEQYF,few,TRBJ2-7,13,TRBV20-1,TRBD1
TGTGCCAGCAGCTTAACAGGGAACCAGCCCCAGCATTTT,CASSLTGNQPQHF,many,TRBJ1-5,13,TRBV7-2,NA
TGTGCCACACAGGGGGCGCGGAATGAGCAGTTCTTC,CATQGARNEQFF,medium-sized,TRBJ2-1,12,TRBV6-2/TRBV6-3,TRBD1
TGTGCCAGCAGTTCACCAGGGGGCTGGGAGACCCAGTACTTC,CASSSPGGWETQYF,few,TRBJ2-5,14,TRBV6-5,TRBD1
TGCAGCGTTGACAGGACAGGGGAAAGGACCGGGGAGCTGTTTTTT,CSVDRTGERTGELFF,few,TRBJ2-2,15,TRBV29-1,TRBD1
TGTGCCAGCAGTCCCGGGACAGGGAAGGAAAAACTGTTTTTT,CASSPGTGKEKLFF,medium-sized,TRBJ1-4,14,TRBV7-8,TRBD1
TGTGCCACCAGCAGAGACGGCGAGTTGCGCACAGATACGCAGTATTTT,CATSRDGELRTDTQYF,few,TRBJ2-3,16,TRBV15,NA
TGCAGCGTGGCCCTGGGACGGGATTACGAGCAGTACTTC,CSVALGRDYEQYF,few,TRBJ2-7,13,TRBV29-1,NA
TGCAGTGCTAGAGATGGGGGACAGGAAGAGACCCAGTACTTC,CSARDGGQEETQYF,few,TRBJ2-5,14,TRBV20-1,TRBD1
TGCAGTGCTAGCCCGAGCCGGGGGAGCTATGGCTACACCTTC,CSASPSRGSYGYTF,NA,TRBJ1-2,14,TRBV20-1,NA
TGTGCCATCAGTGAGTCTCGGACTAGCGGGAGACCGTCCAAAAACATTCAGTACTTC,CAISESRTSGRPSKNIQYF,medium-sized,TRBJ2-4,19,TRBV10-3,TRBD2
TGTGCCAGCAGCTTGAGACAGGTAAACACTGAAGCTTTCTTT,CASSLRQVNTEAFF,NA,TRBJ1-1,14,TRBV6-5,NA
TGTGCCAGCAGTTTATACGGCAGGGGGACCCAGTACTTC,CASSLYGRGTQYF,many,TRBJ2-5,13,TRBV12-3/TRBV12-4,NA
TGCAGCGTTCAATGGCTCTATGGCTACACCTTC,CSVQWLYGYTF,medium-sized,TRBJ1-2,11,TRBV29-1,NA
TGCAGCGTGGCAGGGGTTACCGGGGAGCTGTTTTTT,CSVAGVTGELFF,few,TRBJ2-2,12,TRBV29-1,NA
TGTGCCAGCAGCCCCCAGACAGATACGCAGTATTTT,CASSPQTDTQYF,NA,TRBJ2-3,12,TRBV7-9,NA